What follows are 20 T cell receptor beta chains derived from one specimen sequenced in a study of T cell clonotyping in hematopoietic cell transplantation. Clones were sequenced by immunoSEQ multiplex PCR, and TCRdb holds only the in-frame ones, with some missing. The sample lists over 10,000 clones, approximately 83% occurring once. The sequences come from PBMCs, collected 100 days after allogeneic stem cell transplant. The receptors derive from a female patient in her 40s who had an allogeneic stem cell transplant from a related donor, so T cells may come from the graft donor. Some clones in this sample may be carry-over from other donors' samples.

J is TRBJ2-7 and V is TRBV6-1; D gene unclear. Germline-derived CDR1 and CDR2 are MNHNS and SASEGT. The V end lost 0 bases, the J end lost 6 bases, and 18 bases lay between the germline ends. The CDR3 is 16 residues long. CDR3 region: CASSEAAVGPYAEQYF. The CDR3 DNA sequence: TGTGCCAGCAGTGAAGCAGCCGTCGGACCATATGCCGAGCAGTACTTC.

The gene calls are TRBV25-1 and TRBJ1-2, with D maybe TRBD1 (5 bases). The CDR3 totals 15 residues. Trimming removed 3 bases at V and 4 bases at J, with 15 bases between. The germline gives CDR1 MGHDK, CDR2 SYGVNS. This chain's CDR3 is CASSEGGDYIYGYTF. CDR3 bases: TGTGCCAGCAGTGAGGGGGGGGATTATATCTATGGCTACACCTTC.

This clone was counted a few times. This chain links TRBV27 with TRBJ1-2; D may be TRBD1 (5 bases). The CDR3 covers 13 residues. The germline gives CDR1 MNHEY, CDR2 SMNVEV (reference sequence). V gave up 5 bases and J gave up 7 bases, with 14 bases separating them. CDR3 protein: CASSMGRLSGYTF. The CDR3 coding sequence is TGTGCCAGCAGTATGGGACGGCTTTCTGGCTACACCTTC.

The chain combines TRBV2 with TRBJ2-7; tentative D call: TRBD1 (5 bases). V gave up 2 bases and J gave up 4 bases, with 12 bases separating them. In germline, CDR1 is SNHLY, CDR2 FYNNEI. CDR3 length: 14 amino acids. The CDR3 DNA sequence: TGTGCCAGCAGTGAACGGTCAGGGTGGTACGAGCAGTACTTC. Protein: CASSERSGWYEQYF.

The chain links TRBV11-3 to TRBJ2-2; no clear D. The V gene's germline CDR1 is SGHNT and CDR2 YENEEA. Trimming took off 1 base at V and 4 bases at J, with 4 bases between the two ends. The CDR3 runs 13 residues. The CDR3 is CASSLVSTGELFF. CDR3 DNA sequence: TGTGCCAGCAGCTTAGTGTCCACCGGGGAGCTGTTTTTT.

The genes are TRBV6-1 and TRBJ2-1; 7 bases are shared with TRBD1. CDR3 size: 15 residues. V gave up 5 bases and J gave up 0 bases; unmatched junction bases: 4. Germline V gives CDR1 MNHNS, CDR2 SASEGT. CDR3 DNA sequence: TGTGCCAGCAGTCTCTCAGGGGGCTCCTACAATGAGCAGTTCTTC. Translation: CASSLSGGSYNEQFF.

This clone was counted only a few times. This chain links TRBV9 with TRBJ1-2; 9 bases agree with TRBD1. CDR1 is SGDLS and CDR2 is YYNGEE in the germline V gene. Trimming removed 3 bases from V and 1 base from J; junction bases left unmatched: 4. The CDR3 runs 15 residues. DNA for the CDR3: TGTGCCAGCAGCGCGGGGGGACAGGGTAACTATGGCTACACCTTC. Translating gives CASSAGGQGNYGYTF.

This clone was found a few times. The chain is built from TRBV30 and TRBJ1-5; possibly TRBD1 for D (6 bases). CDR1 GTSNPN and CDR2 SVGIG come from the germline V gene (reference sequence). The V end was cut by 7 bases, the J end by 7 bases, with 14 bases between. This CDR3 spans 12 amino acids. CDR3: CALQGRGQPQHF. The CDR3 DNA reads as TGTGCCTTACAGGGAAGGGGGCAGCCCCAGCATTTT.

J is TRBJ2-2 and V is TRBV9; 9 bases agree with TRBD1. The CDR3 contains 16 residues. The germline V gene encodes CDR1 SGDLS and CDR2 YYNGEE. After removal of 4 bases from V and 0 bases from J, the junction contained 4 bases not matched to a gene. The DNA for the CDR3 is TGTGCCAGCAGCCGACAGGGGGTCACGAACACCGGGGAGCTGTTTTTT. As protein: CASSRQGVTNTGELFF.

This chain connects TRBV6-6 to TRBJ1-1; 7 bases fit TRBD1. The CDR3 is 12 residues long. Looked up from germline, CDR1 is MNHNY and CDR2 is SVGAGI (reference sequence). The trim removed 5 bases at V and 10 bases at J, leaving 7 bases unmatched. CDR3 amino acids: CASSTGALGAFF. The CDR3 DNA reads as TGTGCCAGCAGTACAGGGGCCCTCGGAGCTTTCTTT.

This chain connects TRBV11-2 to TRBJ2-7; D ambiguous. The CDR3 consists of 15 residues. Germline CDR1 SGHAT, CDR2 FQNNGV. The ends were cut back, 4 bases at V and 4 bases at J, with 17 bases in the middle. CDR3 amino acids: CASSYFTGPLYEQYF. In nucleotides, the CDR3 is TGTGCCAGCAGCTACTTCACCGGGCCCCTATACGAGCAGTACTTC.

The chain links TRBV13 to TRBJ2-7, with D maybe TRBD2 (5 bases). Germline CDR1 is PRHDT and CDR2 is FYEKMQ (reference sequence). CDR3 length: 14 amino acids. With 5 bases removed from V and 3 bases from J, the gap between germline ends came to 14 bases. The CDR3 here is CASSITGLNYEQYF. Here the CDR3 DNA reads TGTGCCAGCAGCATAACTGGACTGAACTACGAGCAGTACTTC.

The table lists this clone with a count of one. The chain recombines TRBV29-1 with TRBJ1-4; D is perhaps TRBD1 (6 bases). Germline CDR1 and CDR2: SQVTM and ANQGSEA. CDR3 length equals 11 residues. The V gene lost 4 bases and the J gene lost 6 bases, with 6 bases spanning the gap. CDR3 loop: CSVAGDEKLFF. In DNA, the CDR3 is TGCAGCGTTGCAGGGGATGAAAAACTGTTTTTT.

This sequence joins TRBV4-1 and TRBJ2-7; D may be TRBD2 (6 bases). There are 13 residues in the CDR3. V lost 1 base and J 3 bases, leaving 7 bases between the germline ends. The germline V gene has CDR1 MGHRA and CDR2 YSYEKL. CDR3 sequence: CASSQVGGYEQYF. Here the CDR3 DNA reads TGCGCCAGCAGCCAAGTGGGAGGCTACGAGCAGTACTTC.

DNA of the CDR3: TGTGCCAGCAGCTTAGCAATTAGCTATGGCTACACCTTC. Translation gives CASSLAISYGYTF. The chain has TRBV7-2 and TRBJ1-2; no firm D call. From germline, CDR1 is SGHTA and CDR2 FQGNSA. The germline V and J ends were trimmed by 0 bases and 4 bases, with 6 bases remaining between them. CDR3 length: 13 amino acids. Drawing the rest from reference TRBV7-2 and TRBJ1-2, the complete variable domain is GAGVSQSPSNKVTEKGKDVELRCDPISGHTALYWYRQSLGQGLEFLIYFQGNSAPDKSGLPSDRFSAERTGGSVSTLTIQRTQQEDSAVYLCASSLAISYGYTFGSGTRLTVV.

The V call is TRBV6-1, the J call TRBJ2-7; D unclear. The CDR3 sequence is 12 residues long. Deletions cut 9 bases from V and 3 bases from J, with 12 bases between. Germline V gene sequence: CDR1 MNHNS, CDR2 SASEGT. The CDR3 nucleotides read TGTGCCAGTGATGAGAACCTCTACGAGCAGTACTTC. Translated, it gives CASDENLYEQYF.

The table lists this clone with a count of one. The V gene is TRBV9, the J gene TRBJ2-2; D remains unclear. CDR1 is SGDLS, CDR2 YYNGEE, per germline. The CDR3 spans 14 residues. V lost 0 bases, J lost 4 bases, and 7 bases lay in between. CDR3 sequence: CASSVALTTGELFF. CDR3 in DNA: TGTGCCAGCAGCGTAGCTCTCACCACCGGGGAGCTGTTTTTT.

The CDR3 sequence: CASSEGLANTGELFF. For the CDR3, the DNA is TGTGCCAGCAGTGAGGGACTTGCGAACACCGGGGAGCTGTTTTTT. The chain employs TRBV6-1 and TRBJ2-2; a weak D match, TRBD2 (6 bases). Germline V CDR1 and CDR2: MNHNS, SASEGT. V was trimmed by 3 bases and J by 0 bases, leaving 8 bases between them. The CDR3 is 15 amino acids.

The rearrangement joins TRBV30 to TRBJ1-5; no definite D call. This CDR3 has 13 residues. CDR1 GTSNPN and CDR2 SVGIG come from the germline V gene (reference sequence). V dropped 5 bases and J dropped 3 bases, with 11 bases sitting between them. The CDR3 DNA reads as TGTGCCTGGTCTCCGGGCCCCAATCAGCCCCAGCATTTT. Encoded protein: CAWSPGPNQPQHF.

V and J are TRBV7-2 and TRBJ1-2, with a possible D match to TRBD1 (6 bases). The CDR3 is 16 residues long. Trimming took off 5 bases at V and 4 bases at J, with 20 bases between the two ends. The germline gives CDR1 SGHTA, CDR2 FQGNSA. CDR3 amino acids: CASSHITGIFSYGYTF. CDR3 coding DNA: TGTGCCAGCAGCCACATCACAGGGATCTTTAGCTATGGCTACACCTTC.